These 32 T cell receptor beta chains share one sample of origin, sequenced in a study of shared clonotypes between healthy human individuals. The assay was immunoSEQ multiplex PCR, and TCRdb's table has in-frame clones only and misses some. Here the sample spans 1,500,000 or so clones, less than 99% being singletons. Sequencing was carried out using naive CD4+ T cells sorted from blood. Subset here: CD45RA+ positively selected. These receptors all stem from a man aged 30 to 45 in good health.

CDR3 protein: CASIQGGDTQYF. CDR3 in DNA: TGTGCCAGCATTCAGGGCGGAGATACGCAGTATTTT. The chain joins TRBV2 to TRBJ2-3; possibly TRBD1 for D (5 bases). Trimming left V 7 bases short and J 5 bases short, with 10 bases between. The germline CDR1 and CDR2 sequences are SNHLY and FYNNEI. This CDR3 region has 12 residues.

This clone was recorded once. The V and J genes are TRBV7-8 and TRBJ2-1, with 9 nucleotides matching TRBD2. Germline values: CDR1 SGHVS, CDR2 FQNEAQ. This CDR3 has 16 amino acids. V lost 5 bases to trimming and J lost 7 bases; unmatched junction nucleotides: 12. The CDR3 DNA reads as TGTGCCAGCAGCCCAAACCCTAGCGGGATTATGAATGAGCAGTTCTTC. Translating gives CASSPNPSGIMNEQFF.

A remark on this clone: This may arise from a read error, as a much more abundant clone is one base away. The identical CDR3 is also encoded by other nucleotide sequences in the sample. The gene calls are TRBV5-1 and TRBJ2-3; no reliable D call. This CDR3 has 13 residues. V was shortened by 0 bases and J by 1 base, with 3 bases between the two germline ends. Germline V gene sequence: CDR1 SGHRS, CDR2 YFSETQ. The CDR3 spells CASSLAGTDTQYF. The CDR3 DNA reads TGCGCCAGCAGCTTGGCAGGCACAGATACGCAGTATTTT. Variable domain in full (rest from reference TRBV5-1 and TRBJ2-3): KAGVTQTPRYLIKTRGQQVTLSCSPISGHRSVSWYQQTPGQGLQFLFEYFSETQRNKGNFPGRFSGRQFSNSRSEMNVSTLELGDSALYLCASSLAGTDTQYFGPGTRLTVL.

The rearrangement links TRBV5-1 to TRBJ2-5; D is uncertain. The CDR3 is made up of 14 amino acids. Germline CDR1 SGHRS, CDR2 YFSETQ. Trimming left V 0 bases short and J 0 bases short, with 6 bases between. The CDR3 spells CASSLVPNQETQYF. In nucleotides, the CDR3 is TGCGCCAGCAGCTTGGTTCCTAACCAAGAGACCCAGTACTTC. Combining the CDR3 with reference TRBV5-1 and TRBJ2-5 gives the whole variable domain KAGVTQTPRYLIKTRGQQVTLSCSPISGHRSVSWYQQTPGQGLQFLFEYFSETQRNKGNFPGRFSGRQFSNSRSEMNVSTLELGDSALYLCASSLVPNQETQYFGPGTRLLVL.

The chain is built from TRBV6-5 and TRBJ2-1, with D unresolved. Germline V gene lookup returns CDR1 MNHEY and CDR2 SVGAGI. Trimming stripped 4 bases from V and 7 bases from J, with 20 bases between. This CDR3 has 16 amino acids. The CDR3 DNA is TGTGCCAGCAGTTCCCAGAGGAGCGTTCTTGGGAATGAGCAGTTCTTC. This encodes CASSSQRSVLGNEQFF.

The CDR3 DNA reads as TGTGCCAGCTCACCACGGGGGGAAACCTATGGCTACACCTTC. It specifies CASSPRGETYGYTF. This sequence joins TRBV18 and TRBJ1-2; TRBD1 might be the D (5 bases). This CDR3 comprises 14 residues. V lost 1 base to trimming and J lost 4 bases, with 10 bases between them. Germline V lookup: CDR1 KGHSH, CDR2 LQKENI.

CDR3 DNA: TGTGCCACCAGCAGGGAGGGAGGAACGGACGAGCAGTACTTC. Its protein product is CATSREGGTDEQYF. The chain couples TRBV15 to TRBJ2-7; possibly TRBD2 for D (6 bases). The germline CDR1 and CDR2 sequences are LNHNV and YYDKDF (reference sequence). This CDR3 has 14 residues. Trimming took 3 bases from V and 5 from J, leaving 14 bases between them.

In regard to this clone: The junction shows a germline mismatch at one end, possibly a read error. The CDR3: CASSQGQTGNTIYF. The CDR3 DNA follows: TGCGCCAGCAGCCAGGGACAGACTGGCAACACCATATATTTT. This chain links TRBV4-1 with TRBJ1-3; 7 bases align to TRBD1. The CDR3 contains 14 residues. CDR1 and CDR2 (germline): MGHRA, YSYEKL.

Concerning this clone itself: The sample contains more than one DNA sequence encoding this CDR3. The V gene is TRBV7-2, the J gene TRBJ2-6; D is uncertain. The CDR3 loop spans 15 amino acids. Trimming stripped 1 base from V and 0 bases from J, with 4 bases between. The germline CDR1 and CDR2 sequences are SGHTA and FQGNSA. The CDR3 sequence is CASSLGGSGANVLTF. The CDR3 nucleotides read TGTGCCAGCAGCTTAGGCGGCTCTGGGGCCAACGTCCTGACTTTC. The whole variable domain, remainder taken from reference TRBV7-2 and TRBJ2-6, is GAGVSQSPSNKVTEKGKDVELRCDPISGHTALYWYRQSLGQGLEFLIYFQGNSAPDKSGLPSDRFSAERTGGSVSTLTIQRTQQEDSAVYLCASSLGGSGANVLTFGAGSRLTVL.

To note about this clone: Other DNA sequences in this specimen translate into the identical CDR3. The chain links TRBV6-6 to TRBJ2-7, with D uncertain. CDR1 and CDR2 (germline): MNHNY, SVGAGI (reference sequence). This CDR3 has 13 amino acids. Trimming left V 2 bases short and J 1 base short, with 6 bases between. CDR3 region: CASSYRVSYEQYF. CDR3 DNA: TGTGCCAGCAGTTACAGGGTATCCTACGAGCAGTACTTC.

As for this clone: This sample also contains other DNA sequences that code for the same CDR3. This rearrangement joins TRBV9 to TRBJ2-2, with unresolved D. This CDR3 has 14 amino acids. Germline CDR1 and CDR2: SGDLS and YYNGEE. V was cut by 2 bases and J by 0 bases, with 5 bases left in between. The CDR3 region is CASSVDPNTGELFF. The DNA for the CDR3 is TGTGCCAGCAGCGTCGACCCGAACACCGGGGAGCTGTTTTTT.

This clone appeared a single time. This sequence joins TRBV7-8 and TRBJ2-7, with D perhaps matching TRBD2 (6 bases). Germline values: CDR1 SGHVS, CDR2 FQNEAQ. Trimming cost V 0 bases and J 2 bases, with 8 bases left between them. This CDR3 spans 14 amino acids. The DNA for the CDR3 is TGTGCCAGCAGCTTAGCGGGGGGAGCCTACGAGCAGTACTTC. This translates into CASSLAGGAYEQYF.

V and J are TRBV5-6 and TRBJ2-1; 9 positions match TRBD2. The CDR3 is made up of 14 amino acids. J lost 6 bases, V lost 6 bases, and 7 bases had no gene match. Germline loops: CDR1 SGHDT, CDR2 YYEEEE. The CDR3: CASKSLAGSNEQFF. The CDR3 nucleotides are TGTGCCAGCAAGTCGCTAGCGGGATCCAATGAGCAGTTCTTC.

This chain connects TRBV6-5 to TRBJ2-3, with 9 bases fitting TRBD2. This CDR3 is 14 amino acids long. The germline gives CDR1 MNHEY, CDR2 SVGAGI. The V gene end was trimmed by 5 bases and the J gene end by 6 bases; junction bases not matched to a gene: 6. The CDR3 DNA follows: TGTGCCAGCAGTCCGTGGCGGGAGGGTGATACGCAGTATTTT. Protein sequence: CASSPWREGDTQYF.

This chain joins TRBV19 and TRBJ1-5; 7 nucleotides line up with TRBD1. This CDR3 is built from 15 residues. Per the germline V gene, CDR1 is LNHDA and CDR2 is SQIVND (reference sequence). The junction had 13 bases not matched to a gene; V was cut back by 7 bases and J by 7 bases. This chain's CDR3 is CASTLGQSEGQPQHF. CDR3 DNA: TGTGCCAGTACCTTGGGACAGTCGGAAGGACAGCCCCAGCATTTT.

This clone was seen once. The chain is built from TRBV7-8 and TRBJ2-7; TRBD1 aligns across 7 bases. This CDR3 comprises 18 residues. Germline values: CDR1 SGHVS, CDR2 FQNEAQ. V lost 8 bases, J lost 0 bases, and 19 bases stayed unmatched. CDR3 loop: CASSSGTVTESSSYEQYF. The CDR3 DNA reads TGTGCCAGCTCTTCCGGGACAGTGACCGAAAGCAGCTCCTACGAGCAGTACTTC.

The chain recombines TRBV27 with TRBJ1-1; D uncertain. Germline CDR1 MNHEY, CDR2 SMNVEV (reference sequence). Deletions cut 0 bases from V and 1 base from J, with 9 bases between. The CDR3 runs 15 residues. CDR3 region: CASSLSRKANTEAFF. In DNA, the CDR3 is TGTGCCAGCAGTTTATCGAGGAAGGCGAACACTGAAGCTTTCTTT.

CDR3 region: CASSRWTGTAHEQYF. The DNA for the CDR3 is TGTGCCAGTAGTAGATGGACCGGGACAGCGCACGAGCAGTACTTC. The chain combines TRBV19 with TRBJ2-7; 7 bases agree with TRBD1. This CDR3 spans 15 amino acids. The germline V gene encodes CDR1 LNHDA and CDR2 SQIVND (reference sequence). V shed 4 bases, J shed 5 bases, and the junction held 11 bases outside the gene matches.

The chain links TRBV29-1 to TRBJ2-3; D may be TRBD2 (6 bases). The CDR3 loop spans 15 amino acids. Trimming took 3 bases from V and 0 from J, leaving 13 bases between them. The germline V gene encodes CDR1 SQVTM and CDR2 ANQGSEA. The CDR3 reads CSVDLLATSTDTQYF. The CDR3 bases are TGCAGCGTTGATTTGCTAGCGACTAGCACAGATACGCAGTATTTT.

The chain is built from TRBV18 and TRBJ1-2; weak D call: TRBD1 (5 bases). V gave up 1 base and J gave up 1 base, with 13 bases separating them. The germline CDR1 and CDR2 sequences are KGHSH and LQKENI. The CDR3 consists of 16 residues. The CDR3 protein is CASSPRDGPFNYGYTF. CDR3 DNA sequence: TGTGCCAGCTCACCACGGGACGGACCTTTTAACTATGGCTACACCTTC.

The chain joins TRBV9 to TRBJ2-1, with a weak D call TRBD1 (5 bases). Germline CDR1 SGDLS, CDR2 YYNGEE. The germline V and J ends were trimmed by 3 bases and 8 bases, with 21 bases remaining between them. The CDR3 contains 16 residues. The CDR3 reads CASSAAGHSFVDEQFF. The CDR3 bases are TGTGCCAGCAGCGCAGCCGGACATTCGTTTGTCGATGAGCAGTTCTTC.

The chain combines TRBV5-4 with TRBJ2-7; either TRBD1 or TRBD2 may supply D (5 bases each). CDR1 is SGHNT and CDR2 is YYREEE in the germline V gene (reference sequence). V gave up 3 bases and J gave up 2 bases, with 18 bases separating them. This CDR3 spans 16 amino acids. For the CDR3, the DNA is TGTGCCAGCAGCTCTCCGGGACGTATGGCCCCCTACGAGCAGTACTTC. Its translation is CASSSPGRMAPYEQYF.

The chain is built from TRBV2 and TRBJ2-7; possibly TRBD1 for D (6 bases). The germline V and J ends were trimmed by 6 bases and 3 bases, with 12 bases remaining between them. Germline V lookup: CDR1 SNHLY, CDR2 FYNNEI. The CDR3 sequence is 13 residues long. The CDR3 protein is CASRRTEIYEQYF. Written as DNA, the CDR3 is TGTGCCAGCAGGAGGACAGAGATCTACGAGCAGTACTTC.

J is TRBJ2-2 and V is TRBV9; 9 bases fit TRBD2. The J segment lost 1 base and the V segment lost 3 bases, leaving 4 bases of the junction unmatched. The germline V gene has CDR1 SGDLS and CDR2 YYNGEE. The CDR3 loop spans 16 amino acids. CDR3 DNA: TGTGCCAGCAGCGCCAGACTAGCGGAGAACACCGGGGAGCTGTTTTTT. Encoded protein: CASSARLAENTGELFF.

The chain has TRBV19 and TRBJ1-5; D might be TRBD1 (6 bases). CDR1 and CDR2 (germline): LNHDA, SQIVND (reference sequence). This CDR3 has 19 residues. V was cut by 1 base and J by 1 base, with 20 bases left in between. CDR3 nucleotides: TGTGCCAGTAGTATAGTCGGTGCGGCGGGGGGCTGGAGCAATCAGCCCCAGCATTTT. As protein: CASSIVGAAGGWSNQPQHF.

The CDR3 region is CASSLDGLAENTQYF. As DNA, the CDR3 is TGTGCCAGCAGCTTAGATGGGCTAGCGGAGAATACGCAGTATTTT. This chain connects TRBV11-2 to TRBJ2-3; 7 bases match TRBD2. CDR3 length: 15 residues. Per the germline V gene, CDR1 is SGHAT and CDR2 is FQNNGV. The V gene end was trimmed by 0 bases and the J gene end by 7 bases; junction bases not matched to a gene: 7.

This clone has a single count. This chain joins TRBV7-2 and TRBJ1-3, with D perhaps matching TRBD1 (5 bases). V was pared by 5 bases and J by 4 bases, with 12 bases between. The CDR3 has 14 residues. Germline V gene sequence: CDR1 SGHTA, CDR2 FQGNSA. CDR3: CASSPDGAGNTIYF. CDR3 DNA: TGTGCCAGCAGCCCAGACGGGGCCGGAAACACCATATATTTT.

The chain combines TRBV5-1 with TRBJ2-4, with TRBD2 matching over 8 bases. V lost 0 bases to trimming and J lost 8 bases; unmatched junction nucleotides: 7. This CDR3 has 15 amino acids. Germline loops: CDR1 SGHRS, CDR2 YFSETQ. Written as DNA, the CDR3 is TGCGCCAGCAGCTTGGAGCGGACAGCGGGAGACATTCAGTACTTC. This sequence encodes CASSLERTAGDIQYF.

The V and J genes are TRBV5-1 and TRBJ2-5; 7 bases are shared with TRBD2. The CDR3 loop spans 16 amino acids. Germline V gives CDR1 SGHRS, CDR2 YFSETQ. V was pared by 0 bases and J by 1 base, with 6 bases of the junction left unmatched. CDR3 amino acids: CASSLVLATSQETQYF. DNA of the CDR3: TGCGCCAGCAGCTTGGTACTAGCGACTAGCCAAGAGACCCAGTACTTC.

The rearrangement joins TRBV6-1 to TRBJ2-1, with 7 bases that match TRBD2. V lost 3 bases and J lost 8; bases outside the gene matches: 7. Germline lookup yields CDR1 MNHNS and CDR2 SASEGT. The CDR3 has 14 residues. The CDR3 nucleotides read TGTGCCAGCAGTGAGGGACTACGTAGCGATGAGCAGTTCTTC. As protein: CASSEGLRSDEQFF.

The gene calls are TRBV15 and TRBJ1-2, with 8 positions matching TRBD1. The germline gives CDR1 LNHNV, CDR2 YYDKDF (reference sequence). V dropped 3 bases and J dropped 6; count of bases not matched to a gene: 9. The length of the CDR3 is 15 residues. Here the CDR3 DNA reads TGTGCCACCAGCAGGCCGGACAGGGTTTACGATGGCTACACCTTC. Its protein is CATSRPDRVYDGYTF.

V usage is TRBV19 and J usage is TRBJ2-7, with a weak D call TRBD1 (7 bases). The V gene lost 3 bases and the J gene lost 7 bases, with 16 bases spanning the gap. CDR1 LNHDA and CDR2 SQIVND come from the germline V gene (reference sequence). The CDR3 extends over 14 amino acids. This chain's CDR3 is CASSIMPGGREQYF. The CDR3 DNA reads as TGTGCCAGTAGTATTATGCCAGGGGGGCGAGAGCAGTACTTC. The full variable domain, with the rest looked up from reference TRBV19 and TRBJ2-7, is DGGITQSPKYLFRKEGQNVTLSCEQNLNHDAMYWYRQDPGQGLRLIYYSQIVNDFQKGDIAEGYSVSREKKESFPLTVTSAQKNPTAFYLCASSIMPGGREQYFGPGTRLTVT.